Each of the 27 T cell receptor beta chains below was sequenced from the same sample in a study of blood T cell repertoires in COVID-19. Profiling relied on immunoSEQ multiplex PCR, and the TCRdb table lists in-frame clones only, not all of them. The data contain tens of thousands of clones, roughly four fifths of them singletons. The sequenced material came from peripheral blood. All receptors come from a human donor in a cohort sampled during active COVID-19.

As to this clone: The identical CDR3 is also encoded by other nucleotide sequences in the sample. The chain is built from TRBV28 and TRBJ1-6, with D perhaps matching TRBD1 (6 bases). CDR3 length: 15 amino acids. The germline CDR1 and CDR2 sequences are MDHEN and SYDVKM. Trimming took off 2 bases at V and 10 bases at J, with 15 bases between the two ends. As DNA, the CDR3 is TGTGCCAGCAGTTTAGGGGGCAGGGGTGACTCACCCCTCCACTTT. Protein: CASSLGGRGDSPLHF.

The V call is TRBV6-6, the J call TRBJ2-1; D call uncertain. V lost 3 bases, J lost 8 bases, and 5 bases lay in between. Per germline, CDR1 MNHNY and CDR2 SVGAGI (reference sequence). The CDR3 covers 11 residues. CDR3 sequence reads: CASSYSDEQFF. DNA of the CDR3: TGTGCCAGCAGTTATTCTGATGAGCAGTTCTTC.

This clone was observed a few times. The rearrangement joins TRBV27 to TRBJ2-7; D is unclear. This CDR3 spans 14 amino acids. Per the germline V gene, CDR1 is MNHEY and CDR2 is SMNVEV (reference sequence). With 6 bases removed from V and 2 bases from J, the gap between germline ends came to 14 bases. The DNA of the CDR3 is TGTGCCAGCAGAGCCAGAGACAAAGCCTACGAGCAGTACTTC. It encodes CASRARDKAYEQYF.

This chain links TRBV14 with TRBJ1-3; tentatively, D is TRBD1 (6 bases). This CDR3 has 15 residues. Trimming removed 4 bases from V and 4 bases from J, with 14 bases in between. The germline gives CDR1 SGHDN, CDR2 FVKESK. The CDR3 is CASSRVGGLGNTIYF. Here the CDR3 DNA reads TGTGCCAGCAGCCGCGTCGGGGGGCTGGGAAACACCATATATTTT. The variable domain in full, with the rest retrieved from reference TRBV14 and TRBJ1-3, is EAGVTQFPSHSVIEKGQTVTLRCDPISGHDNLYWYRRVMGKEIKFLLHFVKESKQDESGMPNNRFLAERTGGTYSTLKVQPAELEDSGVYFCASSRVGGLGNTIYFGEGSWLTVV.

The CDR3 reads CASNVAVRNEQFF. In DNA form, the CDR3 reads TGTGCCAGCAACGTGGCGGTTCGGAATGAGCAGTTCTTC. The rearrangement joins TRBV28 to TRBJ2-1; D is ambiguous. V lost 7 bases to trimming and J lost 7 bases, with 14 bases between them. CDR3 length: 13 amino acids. Germline V CDR1 and CDR2: MDHEN, SYDVKM.

V and J are TRBV19 and TRBJ1-2; D possibly corresponds to TRBD1 (5 bases). The V and J ends lost 3 bases and 4 bases respectively, with 12 bases between them. The germline V gene encodes CDR1 LNHDA and CDR2 SQIVND (reference sequence). The CDR3 covers 14 residues. The DNA of the CDR3 is TGTGCCAGTAGTATGGGGGGAGGTTTCTATGGCTACACCTTC. This translates into CASSMGGGFYGYTF.

The chain has TRBV5-4 and TRBJ1-4; 8 bases are shared with TRBD1. Germline V lookup: CDR1 SGHNT, CDR2 YYREEE (reference sequence). This CDR3 has 14 residues. The junction had 7 bases not matched to a gene; V was cut back by 4 bases and J by 8 bases. The chain's CDR3 is CASSAQGEGEKLFF. In DNA form, the CDR3 reads TGTGCCAGCAGCGCACAGGGGGAGGGGGAAAAACTGTTTTTT.

In this sample, this clone is medium-sized (0.01 to 0.1%). The V gene is TRBV4-2, the J gene TRBJ2-7; a weak D match, TRBD1 (6 bases). This CDR3 contains 15 residues. V lost 2 bases, J lost 0 bases, and 11 bases lay in between. Germline V gives CDR1 LGHNA, CDR2 YNFKEQ. The CDR3 DNA sequence: TGTGCCAGCAGCCAACAGAAGACAGGCTCCTACGAGCAGTACTTC. Protein product: CASSQQKTGSYEQYF.

The chain has TRBV5-1 and TRBJ1-5, with TRBD1 matching 7 bases. The CDR3 totals 14 residues. Germline assignment: CDR1 SGHRS and CDR2 YFSETQ. With V trimmed by 3 bases and J by 6 bases, 6 bases remained unmatched. Written as DNA, the CDR3 is TGCGCCAGCAGCTCGACAGGGATTGGTCAGCCCCAGCATTTT. Protein: CASSSTGIGQPQHF.

The chain links TRBV4-2 to TRBJ2-3; TRBD2 matches at 10 bases. This CDR3 spans 16 amino acids. The V gene end was trimmed by 3 bases and the J gene end by 2 bases; junction bases not matched to a gene: 5. Germline loops: CDR1 LGHNA, CDR2 YNFKEQ. The chain's CDR3 is CASSQPAGGSTDTQYF. The CDR3 DNA reads as TGTGCCAGCAGCCAGCCAGCGGGGGGGTCCACAGATACGCAGTATTTT.

This sequence joins TRBV18 and TRBJ2-3, with D maybe TRBD1 (6 bases). This CDR3 is 15 amino acids long. Germline assignment: CDR1 KGHSH and CDR2 LQKENI. The V and J ends lost 4 bases and 0 bases respectively, with 11 bases between them. The CDR3 DNA reads TGTGCCAGCTCACACCGGACAGCTAGCACAGATACGCAGTATTTT. This sequence encodes CASSHRTASTDTQYF.

The chain couples TRBV3-1 (or the pseudogene TRBV3-2) to TRBJ2-2; 9 nucleotides match TRBD2. CDR3 size: 14 residues. With 4 bases clipped from V and 9 bases from J, the junction kept 6 bases outside the gene matches. CDR1 is LGHDT and CDR2 is YNNKEL in the germline V gene (reference sequence). In DNA form, the CDR3 reads TGTGCCAGCAGCCTCGGGACTAGCAGCTGGGAGCTGTTTTTT. This gives the protein CASSLGTSSWELFF.

The chain is built from TRBV7-9 and TRBJ1-2; 9 nucleotides match TRBD1. V was pared by 4 bases and J by 6 bases, with 3 bases of the junction left unmatched. The CDR3 sequence is 13 residues long. Per germline, CDR1 SEHNR and CDR2 FQNEAQ (reference sequence). The CDR3 is CASSSRTGDGYTF. Written as DNA, the CDR3 is TGTGCCAGCAGCTCCAGGACAGGGGATGGCTACACCTTC. The full variable domain, its missing parts supplied by reference TRBV7-9 and TRBJ1-2, is DTGVSQNPRHKITKRGQNVTFRCDPISEHNRLYWYRQTLGQGPEFLTYFQNEAQLEKSRLLSDRFSAERPKGSFSTLEIQRTEQGDSAMYLCASSSRTGDGYTFGSGTRLTVV.

This clone appeared once. One end of the junction varies from germline; a read error may be responsible. The DNA of the CDR3 is TGTGCCCGCAGCCAAGATGGGGCGGGGGGGCCATTAATGAAGCAGTTCTTC. Protein: CARSQDGAGGPLMKQFF. The rearrangement links TRBV3-1 (or the pseudogene TRBV3-2) to TRBJ2-1; the match to TRBD2 covers 9 bases. The CDR3 loop spans 17 amino acids. The germline V gene encodes CDR1 LGHDT and CDR2 YNNKEL (reference sequence).

The chain links TRBV7-9 to TRBJ2-5, with a weak D call TRBD2 (5 bases). The CDR3 spans 13 residues. V was clipped by 5 bases and J by 2 bases, with 9 bases between them. CDR1 is SEHNR and CDR2 is FQNEAQ in the germline V gene (reference sequence). CDR3 nucleotide sequence: TGTGCCAGCAGCCGGGGTGGACAAGAGACCCAGTACTTC. Protein product: CASSRGGQETQYF. The full variable domain, its missing parts supplied by reference TRBV7-9 and TRBJ2-5, is DTGVSQNPRHKITKRGQNVTFRCDPISEHNRLYWYRQTLGQGPEFLTYFQNEAQLEKSRLLSDRFSAERPKGSFSTLEIQRTEQGDSAMYLCASSRGGQETQYFGPGTRLLVL.

This clone was observed a handful of times. The J gene is TRBJ2-7, the V gene TRBV5-1; 8 nucleotides agree with TRBD1. CDR3 length equals 14 residues. V lost 4 bases, J lost 6 bases, and 9 bases stayed unmatched. Per the germline V gene, CDR1 is SGHRS and CDR2 is YFSETQ. CDR3 sequence: CASSLRRQGTEQYF. Written as DNA, the CDR3 is TGCGCCAGCAGCCTCAGACGACAGGGGACCGAGCAGTACTTC.

The rearrangement links TRBV2 to TRBJ2-5, with D possibly TRBD1 on 5 matching bases. Germline V gene lookup returns CDR1 SNHLY and CDR2 FYNNEI. Trimming took 8 bases from V and 1 from J, leaving 14 bases between them. This CDR3 comprises 14 residues. The CDR3 sequence is CASAIGARQETQYF. The CDR3 coding sequence is TGTGCCAGCGCTATTGGGGCCCGCCAAGAGACCCAGTACTTC.

The chain uses TRBV5-6 and TRBJ1-5; D is ambiguous. CDR1 and CDR2 (germline): SGHDT, YYEEEE. Between the trimmed V and J ends, which lost 4 bases and 0 bases, there was a span of 5 bases. The CDR3 is made up of 13 amino acids. For the CDR3, the DNA is TGTGCCAGCAGCCAGTATAGCAATCAGCCCCAGCATTTT. Protein: CASSQYSNQPQHF.

To note about this clone: A read error may produce the germline difference seen at one junction end. The chain employs TRBV7-7 and TRBJ2-1; tentative D call: TRBD1 (6 bases). CDR3 length equals 16 residues. Germline CDR1 is SSHAT and CDR2 is FNYEAQ (reference sequence). CDR3 sequence: CASSYGPQTGSNEQFF. CDR3 in DNA: TGTGCTAGCAGCTACGGACCTCAAACAGGGTCGAATGAGCAGTTCTTC. Based on the CDR3 plus reference TRBV7-7 and TRBJ2-1, the full variable domain is GAGVSQSPRYKVTKRGQDVTLRCDPISSHATLYWYQQALGQGPEFLTYFNYEAQPDKSGLPSDRFSAERPEGSISTLTIQRTEQRDSAMYRCASSYGPQTGSNEQFFGPGTRLTVL.

The chain uses TRBV6-5 and TRBJ1-2; 9 bases are shared with TRBD1. CDR3 size: 13 residues. Germline V gene sequence: CDR1 MNHEY, CDR2 SVGAGI. J was trimmed by 5 bases and V by 7 bases; bases with no gene match: 5. The CDR3 sequence: CASTRTGEYGYTF. The DNA of the CDR3 is TGTGCCAGCACCAGGACAGGGGAATATGGCTACACCTTC.

The chain has TRBV19 and TRBJ1-5; D not resolved. Germline V lookup: CDR1 LNHDA, CDR2 SQIVND (reference sequence). Trimming removed 7 bases at V and 1 base at J, with 20 bases between. The CDR3 is made up of 17 amino acids. The CDR3 here is CASTNLRGTVSNQPQHF. The CDR3 region has the DNA TGTGCCAGTACCAACCTGCGCGGTACGGTGAGCAATCAGCCCCAGCATTTT. Full variable domain (outside the CDR3, taken from reference TRBV19 and TRBJ1-5): DGGITQSPKYLFRKEGQNVTLSCEQNLNHDAMYWYRQDPGQGLRLIYYSQIVNDFQKGDIAEGYSVSREKKESFPLTVTSAQKNPTAFYLCASTNLRGTVSNQPQHFGDGTRLSIL.

This clone was seen just once. The rearrangement links TRBV2 to TRBJ1-2; 7 nucleotides agree with TRBD1. Germline CDR1 SNHLY, CDR2 FYNNEI. Trimming took 6 bases from V and 5 from J; bases not matched to a gene: 9. This CDR3 spans 14 amino acids. The CDR3 DNA sequence: TGTGCCAGCAGGAGCGGCACAGGGGTTTATGGCTACACCTTC. Translation gives CASRSGTGVYGYTF.

V is TRBV2 and J is TRBJ2-3; weak D call: TRBD1 (8 bases). The CDR3 is made up of 14 amino acids. Per the germline V gene, CDR1 is SNHLY and CDR2 is FYNNEI. V dropped 8 bases and J dropped 5 bases, with 17 bases sitting between them. The DNA for the CDR3 is TGTGCCAGCGGACAGGGCGGCGGGGGAGATACGCAGTATTTT. Translated, it gives CASGQGGGGDTQYF.

The chain has TRBV5-6 and TRBJ1-2; D unclear. The CDR3 spans 12 residues. V shed 4 bases and J shed 6 bases, with 10 bases lying between them. The germline V gene has CDR1 SGHDT and CDR2 YYEEEE. The CDR3 nucleotides read TGTGCCAGCAGCCTCGGTAGTGATGGCTACACCTTC. Protein sequence: CASSLGSDGYTF.

V gene TRBV6-1 combines with J gene TRBJ2-2; 8 bases are a match to TRBD1. The CDR3 is made up of 17 amino acids. Germline CDR1 reads MNHNS; CDR2 reads SASEGT. Losses at the gene ends were 1 base for V and 0 bases for J; bases not matched to a gene: 4. The CDR3 coding sequence is TGTGCCAGCAGTGAAGGCAGGGGGCTGGCGAACACCGGGGAGCTGTTTTTT. It translates to CASSEGRGLANTGELFF.

The V and J genes are TRBV11-2 and TRBJ2-1; 9 bases fit TRBD2. Germline V CDR1 and CDR2: SGHAT, FQNNGV. V lost 3 bases to trimming and J lost 2 bases; unmatched junction nucleotides: 2. The CDR3 extends over 15 amino acids. CDR3 amino acids: CASSLGGGAYNEQFF. DNA for the CDR3: TGTGCCAGCAGCTTGGGCGGGGGGGCCTACAATGAGCAGTTCTTC.

This clone was seen a handful of times. The rearrangement links TRBV9 to TRBJ2-1; 7 positions match TRBD2. V lost 0 bases and J lost 8; bases outside the gene matches: 8. Germline V lookup: CDR1 SGDLS, CDR2 YYNGEE. This CDR3 comprises 15 residues. CDR3 nucleotides: TGTGCCAGCAGCGTAGCGAGCGGGGAGTTTTATGAGCAGTTCTTC. It encodes CASSVASGEFYEQFF.